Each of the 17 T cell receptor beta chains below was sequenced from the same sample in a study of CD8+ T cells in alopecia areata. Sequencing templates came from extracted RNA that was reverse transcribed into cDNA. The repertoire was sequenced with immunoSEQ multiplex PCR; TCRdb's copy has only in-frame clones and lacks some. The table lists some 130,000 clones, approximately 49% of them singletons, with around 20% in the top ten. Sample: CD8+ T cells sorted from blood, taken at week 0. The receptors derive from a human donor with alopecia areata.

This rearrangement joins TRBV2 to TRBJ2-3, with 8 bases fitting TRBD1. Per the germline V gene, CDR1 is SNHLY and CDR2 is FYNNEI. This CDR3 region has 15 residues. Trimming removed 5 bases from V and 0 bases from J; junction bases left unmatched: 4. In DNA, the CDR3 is TGTGCCAGCAGTTTGGGACAGGTCAGCACAGATACGCAGTATTTT. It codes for CASSLGQVSTDTQYF.

As DNA, the CDR3 is TGTGCCAGCAGTTTATTGTCGAATCAGCCCCAGCATTTT. Translation: CASSLLSNQPQHF. The rearrangement links TRBV27 to TRBJ1-5; D unclear. CDR1 and CDR2 (germline): MNHEY, SMNVEV (reference sequence). The length of the CDR3 is 13 residues. V was pared by 1 base and J by 4 bases, with 5 bases between.

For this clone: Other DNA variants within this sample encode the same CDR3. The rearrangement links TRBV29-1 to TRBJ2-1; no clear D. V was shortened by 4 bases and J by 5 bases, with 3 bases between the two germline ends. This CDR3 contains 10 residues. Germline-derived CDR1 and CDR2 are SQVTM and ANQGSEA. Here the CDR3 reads CSVVDNEQFF. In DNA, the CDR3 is TGCAGCGTTGTAGACAATGAGCAGTTCTTC.

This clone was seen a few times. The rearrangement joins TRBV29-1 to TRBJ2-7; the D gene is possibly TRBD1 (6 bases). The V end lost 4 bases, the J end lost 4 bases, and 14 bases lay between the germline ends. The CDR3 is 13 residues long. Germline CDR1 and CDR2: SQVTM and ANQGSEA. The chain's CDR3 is CSVVSGHSYEQYF. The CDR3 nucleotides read TGCAGCGTTGTCTCGGGACACTCATACGAGCAGTACTTC.

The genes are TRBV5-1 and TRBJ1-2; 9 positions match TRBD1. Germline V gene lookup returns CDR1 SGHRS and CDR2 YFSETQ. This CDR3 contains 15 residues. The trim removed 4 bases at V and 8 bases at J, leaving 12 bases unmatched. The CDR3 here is CASSDHRGRTEGYTF. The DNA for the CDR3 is TGCGCCAGCAGCGACCACAGGGGGCGAACGGAAGGCTACACCTTC.

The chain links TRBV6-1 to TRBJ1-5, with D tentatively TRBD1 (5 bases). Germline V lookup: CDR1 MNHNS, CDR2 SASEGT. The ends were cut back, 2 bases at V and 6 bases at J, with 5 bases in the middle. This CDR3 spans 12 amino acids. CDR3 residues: CASSEQGQPQHF. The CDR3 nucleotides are TGTGCCAGCAGTGAACAGGGTCAGCCCCAGCATTTT.

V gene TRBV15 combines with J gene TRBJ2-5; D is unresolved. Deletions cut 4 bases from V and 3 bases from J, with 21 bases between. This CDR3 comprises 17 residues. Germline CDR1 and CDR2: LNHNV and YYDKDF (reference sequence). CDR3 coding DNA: TGTGCCACCAGCATGGGCCTTGGTATAGCCGCCGAAGAGACCCAGTACTTC. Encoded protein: CATSMGLGIAAEETQYF.

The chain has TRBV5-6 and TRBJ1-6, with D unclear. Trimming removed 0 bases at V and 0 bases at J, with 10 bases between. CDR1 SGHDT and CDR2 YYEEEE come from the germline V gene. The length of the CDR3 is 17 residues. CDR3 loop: CASSLGPPSSYNSPLHF. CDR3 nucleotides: TGTGCCAGCAGCTTGGGGCCACCGAGCTCCTATAATTCACCCCTCCACTTT.

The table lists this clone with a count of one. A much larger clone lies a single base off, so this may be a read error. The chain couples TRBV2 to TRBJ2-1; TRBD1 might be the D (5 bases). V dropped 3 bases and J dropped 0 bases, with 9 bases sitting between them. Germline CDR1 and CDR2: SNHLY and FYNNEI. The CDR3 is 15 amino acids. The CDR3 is CASSEGQSSYNEQFF. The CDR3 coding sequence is TGTGCCAGCAGTGAGGGGCAGAGCTCCTACAATGAGCAGTTCTTC. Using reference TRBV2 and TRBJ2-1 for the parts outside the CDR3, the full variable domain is EPEVTQTPSHQVTQMGQEVILRCVPISNHLYFYWYRQILGQKVEFLVSFYNNEISEKSEIFDDQFSVERPDGSNFTLKIRSTKLEDSAMYFCASSEGQSSYNEQFFGPGTRLTVL.

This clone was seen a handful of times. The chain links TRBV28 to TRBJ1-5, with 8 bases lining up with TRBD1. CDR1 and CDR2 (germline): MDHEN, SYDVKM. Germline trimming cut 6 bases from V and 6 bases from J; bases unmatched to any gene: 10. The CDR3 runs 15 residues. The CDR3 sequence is CASRQLQGESQPQHF. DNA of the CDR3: TGTGCCAGCAGACAACTACAGGGGGAGAGTCAGCCCCAGCATTTT.

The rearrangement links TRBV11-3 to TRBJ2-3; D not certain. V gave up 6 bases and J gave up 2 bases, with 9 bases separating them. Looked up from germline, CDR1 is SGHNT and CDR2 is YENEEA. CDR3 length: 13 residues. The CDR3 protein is CASRGFDTDTQYF. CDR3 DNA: TGTGCCAGCAGGGGGTTTGACACAGATACGCAGTATTTT.

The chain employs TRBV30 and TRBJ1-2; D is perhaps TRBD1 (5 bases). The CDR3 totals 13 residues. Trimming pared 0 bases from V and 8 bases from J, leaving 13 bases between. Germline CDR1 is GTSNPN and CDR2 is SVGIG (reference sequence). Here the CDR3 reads CAWSVLKGTGYTF. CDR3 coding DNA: TGTGCCTGGAGTGTACTGAAAGGGACCGGCTACACCTTC.

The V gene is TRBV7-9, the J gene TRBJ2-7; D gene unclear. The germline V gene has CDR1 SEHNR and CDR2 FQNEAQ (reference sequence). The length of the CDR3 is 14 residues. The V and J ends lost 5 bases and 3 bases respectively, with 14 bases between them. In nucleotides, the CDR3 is TGTGCCAGCAGCCCCGCGGCTAGGCACTACGAGCAGTACTTC. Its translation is CASSPAARHYEQYF.

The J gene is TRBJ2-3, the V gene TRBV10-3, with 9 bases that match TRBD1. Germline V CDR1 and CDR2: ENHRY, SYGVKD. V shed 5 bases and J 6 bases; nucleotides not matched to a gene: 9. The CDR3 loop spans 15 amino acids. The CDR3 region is CAISKPGTGSDTQYF. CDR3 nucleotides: TGTGCCATCAGTAAACCCGGGACAGGGTCGGATACGCAGTATTTT.

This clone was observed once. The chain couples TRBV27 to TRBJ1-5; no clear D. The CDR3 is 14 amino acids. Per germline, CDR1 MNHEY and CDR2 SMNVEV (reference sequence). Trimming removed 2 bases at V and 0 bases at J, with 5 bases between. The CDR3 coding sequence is TGTGCCAGCAGTTTAGCCAATAGCAATCAGCCCCAGCATTTT. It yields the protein CASSLANSNQPQHF.

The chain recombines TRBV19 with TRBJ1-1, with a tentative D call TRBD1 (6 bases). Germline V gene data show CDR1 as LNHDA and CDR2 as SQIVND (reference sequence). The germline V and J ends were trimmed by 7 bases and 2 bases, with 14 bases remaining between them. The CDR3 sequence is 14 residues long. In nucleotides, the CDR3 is TGTGCCAGTATCTCTAGGGACACAAACACTGAAGCTTTCTTT. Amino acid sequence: CASISRDTNTEAFF.

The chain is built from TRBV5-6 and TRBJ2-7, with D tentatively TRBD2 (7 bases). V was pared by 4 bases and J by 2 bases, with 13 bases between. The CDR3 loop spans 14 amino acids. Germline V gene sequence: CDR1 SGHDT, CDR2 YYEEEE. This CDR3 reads CASSPWEGAYEQYF. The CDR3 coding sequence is TGTGCCAGCAGCCCTTGGGAGGGGGCCTACGAGCAGTACTTC.